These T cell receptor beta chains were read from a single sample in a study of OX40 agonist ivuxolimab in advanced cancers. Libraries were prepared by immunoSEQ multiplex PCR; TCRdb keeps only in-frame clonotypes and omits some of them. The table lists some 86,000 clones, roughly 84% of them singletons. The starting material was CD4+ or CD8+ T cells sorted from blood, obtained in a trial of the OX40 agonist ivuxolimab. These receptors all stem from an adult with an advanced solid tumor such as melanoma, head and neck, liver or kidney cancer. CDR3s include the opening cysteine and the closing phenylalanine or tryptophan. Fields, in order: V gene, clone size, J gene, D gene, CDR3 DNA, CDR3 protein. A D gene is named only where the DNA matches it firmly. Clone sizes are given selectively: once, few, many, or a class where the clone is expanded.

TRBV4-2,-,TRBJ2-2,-,TGTGCCAGCAGCCAAGATGCCGCGCACCGAGGACCTACCACCGGGGAGCTGTTTTTT,CASSQDAAHRGPTTGELFF
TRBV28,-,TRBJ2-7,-,TGTGCCAGCAAGTCCTCAGGGTCGAGGGAGCAGTACTTC,CASKSSGSREQYF
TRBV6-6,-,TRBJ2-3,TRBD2,TGTGCCAGCATAGGGGGCCCGATGTCTAGCGGGAGGATCTTT,CASIGGPMSSGRIF
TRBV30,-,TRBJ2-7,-,TGTGCCTGGAGTGCCACGAGAACCAGCCTCCTCGGGAACGAGCAGTACTTC,CAWSATRTSLLGNEQYF
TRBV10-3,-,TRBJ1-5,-,TGTGCCATCAGTGGACAGCGCAATCAGCCCCAGCATTTT,CAISGQRNQPQHF
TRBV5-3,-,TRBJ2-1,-,TGTGCCAGAAGCCCCGCAATGGCAGGGAGCCCCCCCCATGAGCAGTTCTTC,CARSPAMAGSPPHEQFF
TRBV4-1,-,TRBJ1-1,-,TGCGCCAGCGGGATTGAAGGGGGAACTGAAGCTTTCTTT,CASGIEGGTEAFF
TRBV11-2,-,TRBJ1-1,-,TGTGCCAGCAGCCGAGACGTGAACACTGAAGCTTTCTTT,CASSRDVNTEAFF
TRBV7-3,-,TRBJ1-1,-,TGTGCCAGCAGCCCTCAGGGAGACACTGAAGCTTTCTTT,CASSPQGDTEAFF
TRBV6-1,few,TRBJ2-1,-,TGTGCCAGCACGGGGATTGGGCAGGCGGATGAGCAGTTCTTC,CASTGIGQADEQFF
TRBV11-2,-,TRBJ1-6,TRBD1,TGTGCCAGCAGCTTCATCTCAGGGGGCGATTCACCCCTCCACTTT,CASSFISGGDSPLHF
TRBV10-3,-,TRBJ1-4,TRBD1,TGTGCCATCGGCGACAGGGCTCGGGCTTTAGAACGAAAACTGTTTTTT,CAIGDRARALERKLFF
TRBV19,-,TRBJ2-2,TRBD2,TGTGCCAGTACTAATCGGGGGAGGGGCGGCACCGGGGAGCTGTTTTTT,CASTNRGRGGTGELFF
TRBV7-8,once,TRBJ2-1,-,TGTGCCAGCAGCTTAGACGTCAGATCATACAATGAGCAGTTCTTC,CASSLDVRSYNEQFF
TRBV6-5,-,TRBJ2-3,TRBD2,TGTGCCAGCAGTTATTCTCCTGCGGGGGGGCAAGATACGCAGTATTTT,CASSYSPAGGQDTQYF
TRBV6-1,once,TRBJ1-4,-,TGTGCCAGCTCCCCACAGTGGGGGGCTAATGAAAAACTGTTTTTT,CASSPQWGANEKLFF
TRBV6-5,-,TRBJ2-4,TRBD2,TGTGCCAGCAGTGTGAGCGGGAGTGGATTAAAGTACTTC,CASSVSGSGLKYF
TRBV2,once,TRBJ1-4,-,TGTGCCAGCAGTTACACCGGAGGAAAACTGTTTTTT,CASSYTGGKLFF
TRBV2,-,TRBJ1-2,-,TGTGCCAGCAGTGAAGTCTCTGGGGGGGGCTACACCTTC,CASSEVSGGGYTF
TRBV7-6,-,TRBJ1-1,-,TGTGCCAGCAGCTTAGTAGTGGGGTCGGGAGGGGAAGTTACTGAAGCTTTCTTT,CASSLVVGSGGEVTEAFF
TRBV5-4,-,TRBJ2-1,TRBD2,TGTGCCAGCAGCTTCCTAGCGGGAGGTGACGATGAGCAGTTCTTC,CASSFLAGGDDEQFF
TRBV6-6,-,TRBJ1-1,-,TGTGCCAGCAGTTACCACCAGGGTAACACTGAAGCTTTCTTT,CASSYHQGNTEAFF
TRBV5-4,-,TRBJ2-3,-,TGTGCCAGCAGCTTGGCCGGCAGGTCAAACACAGATACGCAGTATTTT,CASSLAGRSNTDTQYF
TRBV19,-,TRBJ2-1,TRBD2,TGTGCCAGTAGTATTGGACTAGCGGGTGTAAATGAGCAGTTCTTC,CASSIGLAGVNEQFF
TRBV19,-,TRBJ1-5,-,TGTGCCAGTAGGAGAGATGCCTATAGCAATCAGCCCCAGCATTTT,CASRRDAYSNQPQHF
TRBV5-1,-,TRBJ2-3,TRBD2,TGCGCCAGCAGCAACCCTAGCGGGACCCTCACAGATACGCAGTATTTT,CASSNPSGTLTDTQYF
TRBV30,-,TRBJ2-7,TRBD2,TGTGCCTGGAGGCGGGGGGGAGATTCGGGAGAGCAGTACTTC,CAWRRGGDSGEQYF
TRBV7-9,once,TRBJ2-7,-,TGTGCCAGCAGCTTAGGGGGGGCGCGGTACGAGCAGTACTTC,CASSLGGARYEQYF
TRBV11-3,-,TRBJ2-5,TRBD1,TGTGCCAGCAGCTTAGAAGACAGGGATGGGACCCAGTACTTC,CASSLEDRDGTQYF
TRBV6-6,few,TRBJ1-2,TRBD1,TGTGCCAGCAGTTACCTGGACAGGGGTTTAGGTGGCTACACCTTC,CASSYLDRGLGGYTF
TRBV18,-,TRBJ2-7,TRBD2,TGTGCCAGCTCACCAACACAGCGGGGACTGGGCTCCTACGAGCAGTACTTC,CASSPTQRGLGSYEQYF
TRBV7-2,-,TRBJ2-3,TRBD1,TGTGCCAGCAGCTTACGCAGGGGGAAGACAGATACGCAGTATTTT,CASSLRRGKTDTQYF
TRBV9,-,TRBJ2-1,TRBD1,TGTGCCAGCAGCGGACAGGGGAGGAGAAATGAGCAGTTCTTC,CASSGQGRRNEQFF
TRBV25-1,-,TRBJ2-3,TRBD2,TGTGCCAGCAGTCTGACTAGCGGCACAGATACGCAGTATTTT,CASSLTSGTDTQYF
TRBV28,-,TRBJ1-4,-,TGTGCCAGCAGCGAAACAGGAGGAAGTGAAAAACTGTTTTTT,CASSETGGSEKLFF
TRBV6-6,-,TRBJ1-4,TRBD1,TGTGCCAGCAGTCCCCAGGGGGCATCTAATGAAAAACTGTTTTTT,CASSPQGASNEKLFF
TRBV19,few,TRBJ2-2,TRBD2,TGTGCCAGTAGTGTGGGACTAGCGAGCGGGGAGCTGTTTTTT,CASSVGLASGELFF
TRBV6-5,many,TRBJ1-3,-,TGTGCCAGCAGTTACAGTCACTCTGGAAACACCATATATTTT,CASSYSHSGNTIYF
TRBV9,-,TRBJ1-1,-,TGTGCCAGCAGCGCCCCGACAGGACTGAACACTGAAGCTTTCTTT,CASSAPTGLNTEAFF
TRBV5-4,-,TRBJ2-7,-,TGTGCCAGCAGCTTCGATTACCGAGGCGAGCAGTACTTC,CASSFDYRGEQYF